A single sample gave rise to the 5 T cell receptor beta chains below, sequenced in a study of T cells in Graves' hyperthyroidism and ophthalmopathy. RNA transcripts served as the template for amplifying TCR beta CDR3 regions. HTBI primers were employed in a first-round RT-PCR of the TCR CDR3. TCRdb re-analysed the multiplex PCR reads in MiXCR, keeping a single row per CDR3 protein. This table holds over 90,000 distinct CDR3 sequences, approximately 48% found once. Sequencing was performed on blood. The receptors shown here come from a man aged 35 to 55 with Graves' hyperthyroidism.

This clonotype was picked up many times. The rearrangement links TRBV20-1 to TRBJ2-1; TRBD2 might be the D (5 bases). The V and J ends lost 3 bases and 2 bases respectively, with 11 bases between them. The CDR3 runs to 14 residues. Looked up from germline, CDR1 is DFQATT and CDR2 is SNEGSKA (reference sequence). The CDR3 spells CSASPGWAYNEQFF. In nucleotides, the CDR3 is TGCAGTGCTAGTCCGGGGTGGGCCTACAATGAGCAGTTCTTC.

This clonotype has a single count. The chain uses TRBV7-2 and TRBJ1-4; the D gene is possibly TRBD1 (5 bases). Germline assignment: CDR1 SGHTA and CDR2 FQGNSA. The CDR3 totals 11 residues. V was clipped by 4 bases and J by 16 bases, with 13 bases between them. In nucleotides, the CDR3 is TGTGCCAGCAGCTCGACCGGGGGGACGTTTTTT. It yields the protein CASSSTGGTFF.

This clonotype was recorded many times. The rearrangement joins TRBV7-6 to TRBJ2-3, with D unresolved. V lost 1 base and J lost 1, with 3 bases in between. The CDR3 loop spans 13 amino acids. Per germline, CDR1 SGHVS and CDR2 FNYEAQ. The CDR3 sequence: CASSLGRTDTQYF. The CDR3 nucleotides read TGTGCCAGCAGCTTAGGACGCACAGATACGCAGTATTTT.

A few counts support this clonotype. V and J are TRBV6-5 and TRBJ1-4; D uncertain. Trimming left V 0 bases short and J 2 bases short, with 7 bases between. Germline-derived CDR1 and CDR2 are MNHEY and SVGAGI. This CDR3 region has 15 residues. CDR3 in amino acids: CASSYSSQTNEKLFF. CDR3 DNA: TGTGCCAGCAGTTACTCGAGTCAGACTAATGAAAAACTGTTTTTT.

As for this clonotype: This may be a read error, as it is one base from a much larger clone. Without the conserved terminal phenylalanine or tryptophan, this CDR3 likely stems from a read error. Here the CDR3 reads CASSLGPSGGPYNEQFS. The CDR3 DNA follows: TGTGCCAGCAGCTTGGGGCCTAGCGGGGGGCCGTACAATGAGCAGTTCTCC. The rearrangement uses TRBV5-6 and TRBJ2-1; 11 nucleotides match TRBD2. Germline CDR1 is SGHDT and CDR2 is YYEEEE. This CDR3 region has 17 residues. With V trimmed by 0 bases and J by 4 bases, 6 bases remained unmatched.